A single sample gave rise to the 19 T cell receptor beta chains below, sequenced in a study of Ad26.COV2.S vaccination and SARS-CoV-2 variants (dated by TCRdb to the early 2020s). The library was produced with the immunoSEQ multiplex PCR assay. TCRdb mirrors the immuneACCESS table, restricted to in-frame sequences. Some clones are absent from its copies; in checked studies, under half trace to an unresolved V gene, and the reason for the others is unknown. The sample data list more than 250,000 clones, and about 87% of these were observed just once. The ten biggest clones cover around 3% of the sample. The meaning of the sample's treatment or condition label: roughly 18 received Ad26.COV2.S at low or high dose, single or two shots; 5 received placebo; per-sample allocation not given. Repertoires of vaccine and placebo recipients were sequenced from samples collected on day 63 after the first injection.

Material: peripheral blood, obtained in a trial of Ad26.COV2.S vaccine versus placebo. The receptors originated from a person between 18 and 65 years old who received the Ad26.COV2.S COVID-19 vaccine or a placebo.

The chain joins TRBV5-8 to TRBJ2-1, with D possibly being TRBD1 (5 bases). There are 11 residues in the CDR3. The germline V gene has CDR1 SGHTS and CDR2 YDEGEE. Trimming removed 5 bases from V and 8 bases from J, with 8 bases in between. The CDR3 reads CASRGAHEQFF. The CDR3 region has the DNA TGTGCCAGCAGAGGGGCCCATGAGCAGTTCTTC.

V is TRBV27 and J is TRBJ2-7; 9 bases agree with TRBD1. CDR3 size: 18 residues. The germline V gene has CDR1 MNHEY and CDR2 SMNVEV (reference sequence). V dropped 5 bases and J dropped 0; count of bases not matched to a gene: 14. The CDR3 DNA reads TGTGCCAGCAGTCCACGTTTCGGGACAGGGTCTATCTCCTACGAGCAGTACTTC. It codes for CASSPRFGTGSISYEQYF.

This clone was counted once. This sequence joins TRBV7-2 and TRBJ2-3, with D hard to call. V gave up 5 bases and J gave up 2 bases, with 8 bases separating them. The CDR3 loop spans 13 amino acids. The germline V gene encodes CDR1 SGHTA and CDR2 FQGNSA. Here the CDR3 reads CASSPRITDTQYF. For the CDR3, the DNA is TGTGCCAGCAGCCCCAGGATCACAGATACGCAGTATTTT.

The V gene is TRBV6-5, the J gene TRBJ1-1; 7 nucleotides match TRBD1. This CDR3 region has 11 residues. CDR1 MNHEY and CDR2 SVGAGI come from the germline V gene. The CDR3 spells CAAQGPTEAFF. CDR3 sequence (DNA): TGTGCTGCACAGGGGCCCACTGAAGCTTTCTTT.

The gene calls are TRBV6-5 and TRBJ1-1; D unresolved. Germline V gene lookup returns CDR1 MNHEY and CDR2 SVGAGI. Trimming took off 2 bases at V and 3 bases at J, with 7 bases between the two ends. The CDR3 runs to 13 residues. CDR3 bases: TGTGCCAGCAGTTACGAGGCGTACACTGAAGCTTTCTTT. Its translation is CASSYEAYTEAFF.

The CDR3 region is CASSEGRTGVGANVLTF. CDR3 coding DNA: TGTGCCAGCAGTGAAGGCCGGACAGGGGTCGGGGCCAACGTCCTGACTTTC. J is TRBJ2-6 and V is TRBV2, with 9 bases aligning to TRBD1. Per the germline V gene, CDR1 is SNHLY and CDR2 is FYNNEI. V was clipped by 1 base and J by 4 bases; unmatched bases: 5. CDR3 size: 17 residues.

CDR3 in DNA: TGTGCCACCAGTGATTTATCATCCGGGACAGGGGCGAGGAACACTGAAGCTTTCTTT. It translates to CATSDLSSGTGARNTEAFF. The V gene is TRBV24-1, the J gene TRBJ1-1; 10 bases are shared with TRBD1. The CDR3 is 19 residues long. Germline V gene data show CDR1 as KGHDR and CDR2 as SFDVKD. The J segment lost 1 base and the V segment lost 1 base, leaving 11 bases of the junction unmatched.

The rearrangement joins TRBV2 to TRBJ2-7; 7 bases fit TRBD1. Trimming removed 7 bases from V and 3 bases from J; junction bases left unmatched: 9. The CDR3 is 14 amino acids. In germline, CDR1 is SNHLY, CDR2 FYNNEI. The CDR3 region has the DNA TGTGCCAGCACGAGACAGGGAACAATCTACGAGCAGTACTTC. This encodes CASTRQGTIYEQYF.

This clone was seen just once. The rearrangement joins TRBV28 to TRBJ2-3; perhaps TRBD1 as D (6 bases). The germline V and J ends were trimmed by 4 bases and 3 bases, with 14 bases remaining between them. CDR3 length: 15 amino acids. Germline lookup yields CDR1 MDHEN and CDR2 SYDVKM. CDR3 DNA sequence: TGTGCCAGCAGTTACCGGACAGTGCCGACAGATACGCAGTATTTT. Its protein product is CASSYRTVPTDTQYF.

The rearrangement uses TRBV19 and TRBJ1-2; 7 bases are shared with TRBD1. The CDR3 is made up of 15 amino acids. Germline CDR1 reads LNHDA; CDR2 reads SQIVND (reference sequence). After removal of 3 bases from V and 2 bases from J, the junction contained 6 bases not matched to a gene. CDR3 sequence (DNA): TGTGCCAGTAGTATCGGGACAGTTTTCAACTATGGCTACACCTTC. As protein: CASSIGTVFNYGYTF.

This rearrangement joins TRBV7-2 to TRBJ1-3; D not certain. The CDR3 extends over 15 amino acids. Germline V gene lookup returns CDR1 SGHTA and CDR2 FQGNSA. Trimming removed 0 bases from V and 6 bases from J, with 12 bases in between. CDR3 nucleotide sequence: TGTGCCAGCAGCTTAGCGCCCGCCGTTTTAAACACCATATATTTT. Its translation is CASSLAPAVLNTIYF.

The CDR3 DNA reads as TGTGCCAGCAGCGTACCCGGGGAGCTGTTTTTT. It is translated as CASSVPGELFF. V gene TRBV9 combines with J gene TRBJ2-2; D is unresolved. Germline lookup yields CDR1 SGDLS and CDR2 YYNGEE. Trimming removed 1 base at V and 6 bases at J, with 1 base between. This CDR3 contains 11 residues. Drawing the rest from reference TRBV9 and TRBJ2-2, the complete variable domain is DSGVTQTPKHLITATGQRVTLRCSPRSGDLSVYWYQQSLDQGLQFLIQYYNGEERAKGNILERFSAQQFPDLHSELNLSSLELGDSALYFCASSVPGELFFGEGSRLTVL.

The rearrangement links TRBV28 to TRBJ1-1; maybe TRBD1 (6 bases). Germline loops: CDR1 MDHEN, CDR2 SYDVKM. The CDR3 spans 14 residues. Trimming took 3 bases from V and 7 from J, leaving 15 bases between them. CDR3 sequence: CASSFKGVRLEAFF. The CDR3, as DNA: TGTGCCAGCAGTTTTAAGGGGGTCAGACTTGAAGCTTTCTTT.

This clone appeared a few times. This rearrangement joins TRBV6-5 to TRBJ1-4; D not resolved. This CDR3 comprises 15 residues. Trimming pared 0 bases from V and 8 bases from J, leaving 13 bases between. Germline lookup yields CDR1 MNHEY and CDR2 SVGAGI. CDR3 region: CASSYSIGQLEKLFF. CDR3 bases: TGTGCCAGCAGTTACTCGATAGGGCAGCTGGAAAAACTGTTTTTT.

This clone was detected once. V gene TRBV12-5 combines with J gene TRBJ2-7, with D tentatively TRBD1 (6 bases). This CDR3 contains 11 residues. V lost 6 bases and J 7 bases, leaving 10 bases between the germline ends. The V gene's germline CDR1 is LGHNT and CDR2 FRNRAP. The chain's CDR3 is CASGHGQEQYF. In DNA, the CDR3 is TGTGCTAGTGGCCATGGACAGGAGCAGTACTTC.

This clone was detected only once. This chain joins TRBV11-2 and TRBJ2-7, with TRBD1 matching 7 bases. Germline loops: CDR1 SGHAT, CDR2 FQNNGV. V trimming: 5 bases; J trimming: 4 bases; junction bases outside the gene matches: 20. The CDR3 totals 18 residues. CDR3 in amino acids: CASSRSPIRGGLQYEQYF. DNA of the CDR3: TGTGCCAGCAGCCGAAGCCCGATTAGAGGGGGCCTTCAATACGAGCAGTACTTC.

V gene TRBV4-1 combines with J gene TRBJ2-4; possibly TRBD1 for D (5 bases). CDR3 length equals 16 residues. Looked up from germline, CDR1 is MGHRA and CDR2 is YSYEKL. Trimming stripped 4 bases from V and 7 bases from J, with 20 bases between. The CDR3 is CASSPQGEGRGNIQYF. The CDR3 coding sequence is TGCGCCAGCAGCCCCCAAGGGGAAGGCCGAGGCAACATTCAGTACTTC.

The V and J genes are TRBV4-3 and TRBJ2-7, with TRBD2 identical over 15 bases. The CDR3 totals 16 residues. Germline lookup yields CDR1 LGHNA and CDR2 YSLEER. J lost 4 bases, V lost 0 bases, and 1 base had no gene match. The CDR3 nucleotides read TGCGCCAGCAGCCAAGAGGGACTAGCGGGGGGTTACGAGCAGTACTTC. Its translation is CASSQEGLAGGYEQYF.

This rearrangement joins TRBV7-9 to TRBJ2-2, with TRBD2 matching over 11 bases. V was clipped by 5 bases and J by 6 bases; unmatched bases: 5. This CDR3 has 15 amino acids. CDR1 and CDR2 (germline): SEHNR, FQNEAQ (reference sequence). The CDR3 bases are TGTGCCAGCAGCGTTCTAGCGGGAGGTCCCGGGGAGCTGTTTTTT. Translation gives CASSVLAGGPGELFF.